Listed here are 19 T cell receptor beta chains from one sample, sequenced in a study of blood T cell repertoires in COVID-19. Sequencing was performed with immunoSEQ multiplex PCR; in TCRdb, only in-frame clones are kept and a portion is missing. The sample consists of approximately 150,000 clones, 80% of them appearing once. The source material was PBMCs or T cells enriched from blood (not recorded which). These receptors were taken from a man in his forties or fifties who had recovered from COVID-19.

The chain links TRBV7-7 to TRBJ2-1, with D possibly matching TRBD2 (5 bases). Trimming removed 5 bases from V and 0 bases from J, with 11 bases in between. Germline CDR1 SSHAT, CDR2 FNYEAQ (reference sequence). The length of the CDR3 is 15 residues. The CDR3 loop reads CASSPLGSSYNEQFF. The CDR3 nucleotides read TGTGCCAGCAGCCCGCTGGGGAGCTCCTACAATGAGCAGTTCTTC.

This clone came up a few times. The rearrangement links TRBV2 to TRBJ1-4, with D unclear. Germline V lookup: CDR1 SNHLY, CDR2 FYNNEI. The CDR3 contains 15 residues. V was shortened by 7 bases and J by 0 bases, with 12 bases between the two germline ends. The CDR3 here is CASTLSQATNEKLFF. In DNA form, the CDR3 reads TGTGCCAGCACCCTGAGTCAGGCAACTAATGAAAAACTGTTTTTT.

The rearrangement uses TRBV30 and TRBJ1-4; 10 nucleotides align to TRBD1. Germline V CDR1 and CDR2: GTSNPN, SVGIG (reference sequence). CDR3 length: 15 residues. Trimming cost V 3 bases and J 7 bases; bases outside gene matches: 8. The CDR3 DNA reads TGTGCCTGGAGCGGCCGGACAGGGGGGACTGAAAAACTGTTTTTT. It encodes CAWSGRTGGTEKLFF.

The V call is TRBV7-8, the J call TRBJ2-3; possible D gene TRBD2, 6 bases. Trimming took 3 bases from V and 6 from J, leaving 13 bases between them. This CDR3 contains 14 residues. In germline, CDR1 is SGHVS, CDR2 FQNEAQ. The CDR3 reads CASSLSAGGDTQYF. For the CDR3, the DNA is TGTGCCAGCAGCTTGTCTGCCGGAGGGGATACGCAGTATTTT.

CDR3: CASSLAGVNEQFF. CDR3 nucleotide sequence: TGTGCCAGCAGTTTGGCAGGGGTCAATGAGCAGTTCTTC. The rearrangement uses TRBV12-3 or TRBV12-4 and TRBJ2-1; D is perhaps TRBD1 (6 bases). This CDR3 comprises 13 residues. Trimming removed 3 bases from V and 6 bases from J, with 9 bases in between.

This CDR3 is CASRQGNNSPLHF. DNA of the CDR3: TGTGCCAGCAGGCAGGGGAATAATTCACCCCTCCACTTT. The rearrangement joins TRBV2 to TRBJ1-6; possibly TRBD1 for D (6 bases). Germline V CDR1 and CDR2: SNHLY, FYNNEI. V was clipped by 6 bases and J by 5 bases, with 8 bases between them. The CDR3 spans 13 residues.

CDR3 in DNA: TGCAGCGTTGAAGACCCCGACAGGGTACCCTTTCCCTATGGCTACACCTTC. Protein product: CSVEDPDRVPFPYGYTF. This sequence joins TRBV29-1 and TRBJ1-2, with 7 bases lining up with TRBD1. V shed 0 bases and J 4 bases; nucleotides not matched to a gene: 14. The CDR3 is made up of 17 amino acids. CDR1 and CDR2 from the germline V gene are SQVTM and ANQGSEA. Complete variable domain (other parts from reference TRBV29-1 and TRBJ1-2): SAVISQKPSRDICQRGTSLTIQCQVDSQVTMMFWYRQQPGQSLTLIATANQGSEATYESGFVIDKFPISRPNLTFSTLTVSNMSPEDSSIYLCSVEDPDRVPFPYGYTFGSGTRLTVV.

The rearrangement uses TRBV19 and TRBJ1-2, with TRBD1 matching over 7 bases. With V trimmed by 4 bases and J by 5 bases, 7 bases remained unmatched. The CDR3 runs 14 residues. From germline, CDR1 is LNHDA and CDR2 SQIVND (reference sequence). CDR3 nucleotides: TGTGCCAGTAGTACTGACAGGGCCGCTTATGGCTACACCTTC. Residues: CASSTDRAAYGYTF. Full variable domain (remainder filled in from reference TRBV19 and TRBJ1-2): DGGITQSPKYLFRKEGQNVTLSCEQNLNHDAMYWYRQDPGQGLRLIYYSQIVNDFQKGDIAEGYSVSREKKESFPLTVTSAQKNPTAFYLCASSTDRAAYGYTFGSGTRLTVV.

This chain links TRBV29-1 with TRBJ1-2; 7 nucleotides line up with TRBD1. Germline loops: CDR1 SQVTM, CDR2 ANQGSEA. Trimming took 6 bases from V and 3 from J; bases not matched to a gene: 4. The CDR3 extends over 12 amino acids. The DNA of the CDR3 is TGCAGCGTCGACAGGGATTACTATGGCTACACCTTC. It encodes CSVDRDYYGYTF.

In this sample, this clone turned up a few times. V gene TRBV30 combines with J gene TRBJ1-5; D may be TRBD1 (5 bases). V lost 0 bases to trimming and J lost 6 bases, with 15 bases between them. CDR3 length equals 15 residues. The germline V gene encodes CDR1 GTSNPN and CDR2 SVGIG (reference sequence). The DNA for the CDR3 is TGTGCCTGGAGTGTAGGGGCAGCCGGTGGTCAGCCCCAGCATTTT. This encodes CAWSVGAAGGQPQHF. The variable domain in full, with the rest retrieved from reference TRBV30 and TRBJ1-5, is SQTIHQWPATLVQPVGSPLSLECTVEGTSNPNLYWYRQAAGRGLQLLFYSVGIGQISSEVPQNLSASRPQDRQFILSSKKLLLSDSGFYLCAWSVGAAGGQPQHFGDGTRLSIL.

This clone was observed a handful of times. The chain joins TRBV7-3 to TRBJ1-1, with D possibly TRBD1 on 5 matching bases. The CDR3 length is 13 residues. The germline V and J ends were trimmed by 0 bases and 4 bases, with 6 bases remaining between them. Per the germline V gene, CDR1 is SGHTA and CDR2 is FQGTGA. CDR3 DNA: TGTGCCAGCAGCTTAACTACAGGCACTGAAGCTTTCTTT. This codes for CASSLTTGTEAFF.

CDR3 sequence (DNA): TGCGCCAGCAATAGTAGGGGTGACCATGGGACCCAGTACTTC. Protein product: CASNSRGDHGTQYF. V and J are TRBV5-1 and TRBJ2-5; a weak D match, TRBD1 (5 bases). CDR1 SGHRS and CDR2 YFSETQ come from the germline V gene. This CDR3 is 14 amino acids long. Trimming shortened V by 6 bases and J by 7 bases, and 19 bases separated the two germline ends.

The CDR3 here is CASSLTANYGYTF. Here the CDR3 DNA reads TGTGCCAGCAGCTTAACAGCTAACTATGGCTACACCTTC. The chain has TRBV11-2 and TRBJ1-2; no firm D call. V was trimmed by 2 bases and J by 0 bases, leaving 4 bases between them. The germline V gene has CDR1 SGHAT and CDR2 FQNNGV. This CDR3 is built from 13 residues. The full variable domain, rest sourced from reference TRBV11-2 and TRBJ1-2, is EAGVAQSPRYKIIEKRQSVAFWCNPISGHATLYWYQQILGQGPKLLIQFQNNGVVDDSQLPKDRFSAERLKGVDSTLKIQPAKLEDSAVYLCASSLTANYGYTFGSGTRLTVV.

V usage is TRBV24-1 and J usage is TRBJ2-3, with D tentatively TRBD2 (5 bases). The length of the CDR3 is 12 residues. The ends were cut back, 3 bases at V and 6 bases at J, with 6 bases in the middle. Germline lookup yields CDR1 KGHDR and CDR2 SFDVKD. CDR3 sequence: CATSDRDDTQYF. Here the CDR3 DNA reads TGTGCCACCAGTGATCGGGATGATACGCAGTATTTT.

The rearrangement uses TRBV5-6 and TRBJ2-2; TRBD2 agrees at 8 bases. This CDR3 has 16 residues. The trim removed 4 bases at V and 6 bases at J, leaving 11 bases unmatched. The germline gives CDR1 SGHDT, CDR2 YYEEEE. CDR3 nucleotide sequence: TGTGCCAGCAGCCCGCTAGTGGCGGGGGGTCCCGGGGAGCTGTTTTTT. This codes for CASSPLVAGGPGELFF. The variable domain in full, with the rest retrieved from reference TRBV5-6 and TRBJ2-2, is DAGVTQSPTHLIKTRGQQVTLRCSPKSGHDTVSWYQQALGQGPQFIFQYYEEEERQRGNFPDRFSGHQFPNYSSELNVNALLLGDSALYLCASSPLVAGGPGELFFGEGSRLTVL.

V is TRBV2 and J is TRBJ2-1; 9 bases align to TRBD1. Trimming at V came to 7 bases and at J to 7 bases, leaving 2 bases not matched to a gene. Germline lookup yields CDR1 SNHLY and CDR2 FYNNEI. CDR3 size: 12 residues. This chain's CDR3 is CASNRGLNEQFF. The CDR3 region has the DNA TGTGCCAGCAACAGGGGGCTTAATGAGCAGTTCTTC.

This clone was seen a few times. J is TRBJ1-2 and V is TRBV6-1, with D possibly being TRBD1 (6 bases). The germline V gene has CDR1 MNHNS and CDR2 SASEGT. This CDR3 comprises 14 residues. V was pared by 3 bases and J by 4 bases, with 12 bases between. CDR3 loop: CASSEATGLYGYTF. CDR3 DNA: TGTGCCAGCAGTGAGGCCACAGGGCTCTATGGCTACACCTTC.

The CDR3 loop reads CAWSFAGGQLGTDTQYF. The DNA for the CDR3 is TGTGCCTGGAGTTTTGCGGGGGGGCAACTAGGAACAGATACGCAGTATTTT. The rearrangement uses TRBV30 and TRBJ2-3, with TRBD2 identical over 9 bases. Germline CDR1 reads GTSNPN; CDR2 reads SVGIG (reference sequence). The CDR3 is 17 amino acids. After removal of 2 bases from V and 3 bases from J, the junction contained 12 bases not matched to a gene.

This chain connects TRBV5-6 to TRBJ1-2; tentatively, D is TRBD1 (5 bases). Germline loops: CDR1 SGHDT, CDR2 YYEEEE. V was shortened by 0 bases and J by 5 bases, with 14 bases between the two germline ends. The CDR3 has 15 amino acids. The CDR3 DNA sequence: TGTGCCAGCAGCTTGGGAGAGCGGGGGATATATGGCTACACCTTC. Translating it yields CASSLGERGIYGYTF.